This T cell receptor (beta chain) was identified in a study of Graves' ophthalmopathy and Graves' hyperthyroidism listed by TCRdb under 2018. Background on the whole study: Peripheral blood was collected at initial diagnosis, before any treatment. A discovery set of 100 patients (43 ophthalmopathy, fewer than 60 stable hyperthyroidism) was enrolled to explore V-J signatures distinguishing ophthalmopathy from hyperthyroidism. In total, 120 to 150 blood samples were TCR-sequenced: 43 ophthalmopathy, roughly 77 hyperthyroidism and about 17 hyperthyroidism-to-ophthalmopathy patients. For independent validation, a separate cohort was made up of roughly 19 hyperthyroidism patients plus 17 patients who later progressed from hyperthyroidism to ophthalmopathy. In over 5 hyperthyroidism patients, the T-cell repertoire of thyroid tissue was compared with the T-cell repertoire of blood. Following sampling, methimazole starting at 30 mg daily was administered to hyperthyroidism patients, and high-dose intravenous methylprednisolone was administered to ophthalmopathy patients. TCR beta repertoire signatures were used to distinguish Graves' ophthalmopathy from Graves' hyperthyroidism and to predict progression to ophthalmopathy.

Ophthalmopathy patients were characterized by moderately to severely active disease, a Clinical Activity Score of at least 3, a NOSPECS grade of at least 4, and a disease duration under 3 months. Patients with other autoimmune diseases, uncontrolled infections, pregnancy or lactation were excluded. Clinical symptoms, serum thyroxine, TRAb, thyroid ultrasound and orbital computed tomography formed the basis of the diagnosis. Ficoll-Paque density gradient centrifugation was used to isolate PBMCs from about 9.4 ml of fresh peripheral blood. Trizol reagent was used to extract the total RNA, and its quality was then checked on an Agilent 2100 Bioanalyzer. Overall study outcomes, separate from this receptor: In validation, the model predicted ophthalmopathy progression with about 70% sensitivity and around 72% specificity; about a dozen predicted patients were CT-confirmed with GO in a median of about 6.1 months. In cross-validation, the 13-signature model distinguished ophthalmopathy from stable hyperthyroidism with just over 85% sensitivity and 81% to 83% specificity, and in the test set the corresponding values were about 80% and 75%. Among expanded thyroid clonotypes with frequency above 0.001, most also showed up in blood, which suggests that blood repertoires may reflect the thyroid immune response. No statistical method was used to predetermine the sample size, and group allocation was not hidden from the investigators.

The CDR3, from cysteine to phenylalanine, totals 17 residues. Only the CDR3 DNA stays, 51 bases, in frame from base 1. According to the germline V gene, CDR1 reads SNHLY and CDR2 reads FYNNEI. Trimming at the junction amounts to 6 bases on V and 0 bases on J, and the germline ends lie 17 bases apart. This clonotype was recorded at least ten times. Its antigen has not been determined. The input lacks base qualities; no much larger clone sits a single base away. For repertoire sequencing, the TCR beta CDR3 regions were amplified from RNA transcripts. The first round was an RT-PCR using HTBI primers with the Qiagen OneStep RT-PCR kit, and this first round was followed by a second-round multiplex PCR, then size selection and purification. Sequencing of the libraries was carried out on an Illumina HiSeq2000 in paired-end mode with 100 bp reads. As for the original processing: Reads were processed with SOAPnuke, discarding reads with adapters, uncalled bases, mean Phred below 15, or no exact constant-primer or identifier match. COPE v1.2.5 was used to merge high-quality paired reads. Clonotypes were defined as unique nucleotide sequences and were aligned to IMGT TRB V, D and J references using MiTCR v1.1. Only V-J combinations with frequency above 0.0001 were analysed, covering about 99% of repertoires. For each V-J combination, a TCR clonal expansion and chaos score was defined as the ratio of F50 clonal expansion to chaos observed in the TCRdist matrix. Welch's t-statistics and random forest were used to reduce the features to 10 to 15 V-J combinations, which were then used as input to a naive Bayes classifier. The similarity between thyroid and blood repertoires was quantified using the Morisita-Horn index. TCRdb applied fastp at Q25 and MiXCR to the public reads, then kept only in-frame beta chains. When rows share a CDR3 protein, they turn into one entry using the most common DNA and genes. TCRdb, not the original authors, processed these V and J calls. Across this sample there are 500,000 to 800,000 distinct CDR3 sequences, with under 50% seen only once. Clones ranked in the top ten supply over 2.5% of the sample.

Sample: peripheral blood. This sequence was found in an adult man with Graves' ophthalmopathy. The chain is encoded by TRBV2 joined to TRBJ2-2, with no D gene named confidently. DNA sequence: TGTGCCAGCAGCCGAAAGTCGACGGTCGCGAACACCGGGGAGCTGTTTTTT. Its coded protein is CASSRKSTVANTGELFF.